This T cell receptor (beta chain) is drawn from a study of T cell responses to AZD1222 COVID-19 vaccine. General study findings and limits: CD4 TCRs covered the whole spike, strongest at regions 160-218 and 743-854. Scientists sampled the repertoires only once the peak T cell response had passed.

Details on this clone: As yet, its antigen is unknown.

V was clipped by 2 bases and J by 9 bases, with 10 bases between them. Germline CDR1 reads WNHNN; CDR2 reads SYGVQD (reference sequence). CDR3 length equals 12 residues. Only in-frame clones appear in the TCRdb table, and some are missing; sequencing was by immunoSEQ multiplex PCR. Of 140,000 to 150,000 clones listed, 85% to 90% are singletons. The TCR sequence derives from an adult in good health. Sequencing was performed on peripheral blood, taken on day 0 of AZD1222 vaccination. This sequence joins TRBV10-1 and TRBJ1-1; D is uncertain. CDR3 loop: CASSEGKSQAFF. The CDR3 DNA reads TGCGCCAGCAGTGAGGGTAAAAGCCAAGCTTTCTTT.